The entry below gives a single TCR beta chain sequence along with its context. Its matching antigen is unknown. The CDR3 is 14 amino acids. V shed 5 bases and J shed 6 bases, with 18 bases lying between them. Per germline, CDR1 SGHDT and CDR2 YYEEEE. This sample was taken from a study of cytomegalovirus exposure and HLA in healthy donors. Study results and limitations: Cytomegalovirus-associated status was assigned to about 150 TCR beta chains. TCR beta V- and J-gene trimming was later associated with a missense DCLRE1C variant. Common viral pathogens were later found to be apparently linked to several of the most significant clusters.

Primers: 60 Vbeta forward and 13 Jbeta reverse. Original analysis: Per a later analysis, the number of unique TCR beta chains was some 82 million, of which some 9.9 million were shared. Generated by immunoSEQ multiplex PCR, the TCRdb table keeps only in-frame clones and is missing some. V, J and clone size are those of that table, while D and trimming were read from the DNA. The data hold roughly 150,000 clones, with around 73% observed a single time. Sequencing was carried out using PBMCs. This receptor was identified in a woman under 30 in good health and CMV-seropositive. The rearrangement uses TRBV5-6 and TRBJ2-7; possibly TRBD2 for D (5 bases). CDR3 residues: CASSNSEAAGEQYF. The CDR3 region has the DNA TGTGCCAGCAGTAATTCGGAAGCGGCGGGCGAGCAGTACTTC.